This T cell receptor (beta chain) was recorded in a study of blood T cell repertoires in COVID-19. As for the study in general: Acute and convalescent COVID-19 samples came from the United States, Italy and Spain.

This clone occurred once. Recruits, aged roughly 18 to 95 years, lived in about two dozen US areas. Participants had their cohort set by participant-reported clinical history. Original methodology: Reference gene primer amplification yielded estimated nucleated cell counts. Clones were sequenced by immunoSEQ multiplex PCR, and TCRdb holds only the in-frame ones, with some missing. For V, J and clone size, that table is used; D and trimming come from the DNA. The sample yields over 150,000 clones, more than 80% seen once. Germline CDR1 reads SEHNR; CDR2 reads FQNEAQ (reference sequence). The V and J ends lost 5 bases and 4 bases, in that order; junction bases with no gene match: 7. The CDR3 is 15 amino acids.

The rearrangement joins TRBV7-9 to TRBJ1-4, with 7 bases that match TRBD1. Sequenced input: PBMCs or T cells enriched from blood (not recorded which). This TCR came from a man aged 40-49 years who had recovered from COVID-19. The CDR3, as DNA: TGTGCCAGCAGCGGGACAGTTTTTAGTAATGAAAAACTGTTTTTT. Its protein is CASSGTVFSNEKLFF.